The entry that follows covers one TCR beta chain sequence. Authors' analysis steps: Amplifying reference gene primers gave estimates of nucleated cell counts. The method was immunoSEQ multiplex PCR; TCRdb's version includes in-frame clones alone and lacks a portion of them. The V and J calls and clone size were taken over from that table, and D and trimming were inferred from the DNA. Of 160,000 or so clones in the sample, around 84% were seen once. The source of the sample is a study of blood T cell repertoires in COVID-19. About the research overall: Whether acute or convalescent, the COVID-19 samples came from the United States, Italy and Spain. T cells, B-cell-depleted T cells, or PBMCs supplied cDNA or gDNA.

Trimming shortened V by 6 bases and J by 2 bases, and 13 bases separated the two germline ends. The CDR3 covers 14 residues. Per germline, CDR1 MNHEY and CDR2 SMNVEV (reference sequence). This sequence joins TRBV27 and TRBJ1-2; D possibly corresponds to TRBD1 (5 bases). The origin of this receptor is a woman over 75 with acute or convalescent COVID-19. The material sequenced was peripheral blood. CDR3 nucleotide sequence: TGTGCCAGCAGACCAATTCCAGGGAACTATGGCTACACCTTC. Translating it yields CASRPIPGNYGYTF.